The rows below give T cell receptor beta chains drawn from one sample of a study of glioma-infiltrating T cells after dendritic cell vaccination. Assay used: immunoSEQ multiplex PCR; TCRdb lists only in-frame clones, some missing. The data contain approximately 50,000 clones, 89% of them singletons. The sample consisted of blood, taken after dendritic cell vaccination. All receptors come from a human donor with glioblastoma. The CDR3 runs from the conserved cysteine through the conserved F or W.

J gene: TRBJ1-1; V gene: TRBV27; CDR3 protein: CASSLLQNTEAFF
J gene: TRBJ2-1; V gene: TRBV9; CDR3 protein: CASSVGIGGAYNEQFF
J gene: TRBJ1-3; V gene: TRBV7-2; CDR3 protein: CASSSGRGGGNTIYF
J gene: TRBJ2-1; V gene: TRBV2; CDR3 protein: CASSPEGLAAYNEQFF
J gene: TRBJ1-2; V gene: TRBV28; CDR3 protein: CASTDLAGEYSNYGYTF
J gene: TRBJ1-1; V gene: TRBV5-1; CDR3 protein: CASRYRGATEAFF
J gene: TRBJ2-3; V gene: TRBV6-6; CDR3 protein: CASQRGEVPPDTQYF
J gene: TRBJ1-3; V gene: TRBV7-2; CDR3 protein: CASSRTGAGNTIYF
J gene: TRBJ1-1; V gene: TRBV4-1; CDR3 protein: CASSHSRGLDTEAFF
J gene: TRBJ1-6; V gene: TRBV19; CDR3 protein: CASRPRDTHNSPLHF
J gene: TRBJ1-1; V gene: TRBV28; CDR3 protein: CASRLLGVENTEAFF
J gene: TRBJ1-1; V gene: TRBV29-1; CDR3 protein: CSVETPTGRTEAFF
J gene: TRBJ2-7; V gene: TRBV13; CDR3 protein: CASSRGQLYEQYF
J gene: TRBJ2-7; V gene: TRBV6-5; CDR3 protein: CASSSTDTTYEQYF
J gene: TRBJ2-5; V gene: TRBV11-2; CDR3 protein: CASSLSPRAQETQYF
J gene: TRBJ1-2; V gene: TRBV7-9; CDR3 protein: CASSLDTTGYGYTF